This T cell receptor (beta chain) was documented in a study of neoadjuvant nivolumab and ipilimumab in lung cancer. Generated by immunoSEQ multiplex PCR, the TCRdb table keeps only in-frame clones and is missing some. The data show 15,000 to 20,000 clones, 76% seen once. Whole-study findings and limits: A small number of samples were TCR sequenced. Compared with tumor-adjacent uninvolved lung, resected tumors showed greater richness and clonality. Only two of four nivolumab-treated tumors gained richness and clonality by surgery.

Note on this clone: Its target is unknown.

V was cut by 4 bases and J by 3 bases, with 9 bases left in between. The CDR3 runs to 13 residues. The germline V gene encodes CDR1 MNHNS and CDR2 SASEGT. The sequence derives from an adult with non-small cell lung cancer. The sequences come from tumor tissue, collected after neoadjuvant nivolumab, alone or with ipilimumab, at or shortly before surgery. The genes are TRBV6-1 and TRBJ1-2; no clear D gene. CDR3 bases: TGTGCCAGCAGTGGGGGAGGGCACTATGGCTACACCTTC. Its translation: CASSGGGHYGYTF.